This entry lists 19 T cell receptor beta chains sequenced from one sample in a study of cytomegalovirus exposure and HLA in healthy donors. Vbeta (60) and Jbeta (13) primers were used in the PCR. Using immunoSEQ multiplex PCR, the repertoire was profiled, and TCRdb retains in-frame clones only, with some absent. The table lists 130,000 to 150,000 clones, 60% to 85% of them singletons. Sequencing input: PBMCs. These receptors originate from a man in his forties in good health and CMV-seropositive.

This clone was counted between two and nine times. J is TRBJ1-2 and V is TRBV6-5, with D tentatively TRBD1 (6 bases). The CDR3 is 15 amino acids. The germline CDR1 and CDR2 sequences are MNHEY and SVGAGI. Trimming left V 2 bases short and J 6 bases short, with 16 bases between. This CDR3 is CASSYLLGTPDGYTF. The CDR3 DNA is TGTGCCAGCAGTTACCTGCTGGGGACACCCGATGGCTACACCTTC.

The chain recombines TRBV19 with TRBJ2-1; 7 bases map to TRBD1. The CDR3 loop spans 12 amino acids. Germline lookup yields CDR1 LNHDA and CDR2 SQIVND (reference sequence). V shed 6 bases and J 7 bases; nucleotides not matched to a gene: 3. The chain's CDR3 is CASRTGWNEQFF. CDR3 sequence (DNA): TGTGCCAGTAGGACAGGGTGGAATGAGCAGTTCTTC.

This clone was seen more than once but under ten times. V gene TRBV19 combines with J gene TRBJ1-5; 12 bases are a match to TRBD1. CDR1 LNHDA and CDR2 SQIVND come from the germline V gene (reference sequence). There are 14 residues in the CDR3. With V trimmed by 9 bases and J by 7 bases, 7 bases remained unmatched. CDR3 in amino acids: CASGDRGLGQPQHF. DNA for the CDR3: TGTGCCAGCGGGGACAGGGGGCTGGGGCAGCCCCAGCATTTT.

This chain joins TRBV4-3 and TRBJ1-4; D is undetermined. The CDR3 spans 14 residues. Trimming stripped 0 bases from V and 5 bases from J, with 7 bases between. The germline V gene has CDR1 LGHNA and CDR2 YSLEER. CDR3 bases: TGCGCCAGCAGCCAAGAGCACGGGAATGAAAAACTGTTTTTT. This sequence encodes CASSQEHGNEKLFF.

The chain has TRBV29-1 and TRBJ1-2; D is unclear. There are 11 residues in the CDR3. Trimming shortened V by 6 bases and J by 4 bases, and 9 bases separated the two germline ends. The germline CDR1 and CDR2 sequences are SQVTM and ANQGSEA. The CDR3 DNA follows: TGCAGCGTCGACGGGGTCTATGGCTACACCTTC. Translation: CSVDGVYGYTF. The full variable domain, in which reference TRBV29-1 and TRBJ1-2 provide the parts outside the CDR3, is SAVISQKPSRDICQRGTSLTIQCQVDSQVTMMFWYRQQPGQSLTLIATANQGSEATYESGFVIDKFPISRPNLTFSTLTVSNMSPEDSSIYLCSVDGVYGYTFGSGTRLTVV.

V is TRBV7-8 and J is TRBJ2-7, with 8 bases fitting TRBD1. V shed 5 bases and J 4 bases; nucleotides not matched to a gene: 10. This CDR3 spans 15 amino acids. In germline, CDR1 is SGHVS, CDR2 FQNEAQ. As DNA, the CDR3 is TGTGCCAGCAGCCCTAGACAGGGGTCGGGATACGAGCAGTACTTC. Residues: CASSPRQGSGYEQYF.

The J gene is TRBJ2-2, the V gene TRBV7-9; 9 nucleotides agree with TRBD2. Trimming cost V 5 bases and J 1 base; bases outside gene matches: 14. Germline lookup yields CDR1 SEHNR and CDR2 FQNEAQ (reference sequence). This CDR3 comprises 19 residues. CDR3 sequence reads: CASSLAEGRLAVNTGELFF. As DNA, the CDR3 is TGTGCCAGCAGCCTTGCGGAGGGCCGACTAGCGGTGAACACCGGGGAGCTGTTTTTT.

The DNA for the CDR3 is TGTGCCAGCAGCCCCCCGAGCGCCCATGGCTACACCTTC. This sequence encodes CASSPPSAHGYTF. The chain carries TRBV7-9 and TRBJ1-2; D is unclear. Germline V gene sequence: CDR1 SEHNR, CDR2 FQNEAQ (reference sequence). Trimming shortened V by 5 bases and J by 6 bases, and 13 bases separated the two germline ends. CDR3 length: 13 residues.

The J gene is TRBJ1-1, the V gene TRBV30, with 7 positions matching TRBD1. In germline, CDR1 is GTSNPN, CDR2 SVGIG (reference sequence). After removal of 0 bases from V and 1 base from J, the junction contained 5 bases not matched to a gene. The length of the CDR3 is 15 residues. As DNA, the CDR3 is TGTGCCTGGAGTGTAGGGGGCATATCGAACACTGAAGCTTTCTTT. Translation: CAWSVGGISNTEAFF.

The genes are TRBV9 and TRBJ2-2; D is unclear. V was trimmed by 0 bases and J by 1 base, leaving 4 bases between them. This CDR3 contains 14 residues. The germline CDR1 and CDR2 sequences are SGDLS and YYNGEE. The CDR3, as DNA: TGTGCCAGCAGCGTAGCGGGGAACACCGGGGAGCTGTTTTTT. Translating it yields CASSVAGNTGELFF.

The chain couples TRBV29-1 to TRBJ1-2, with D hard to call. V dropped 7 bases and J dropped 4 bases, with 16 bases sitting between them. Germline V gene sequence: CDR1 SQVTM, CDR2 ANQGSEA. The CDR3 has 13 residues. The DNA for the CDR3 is TGCAGCGCCCTCCTATCTGGGCCCTATGGCTACACCTTC. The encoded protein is CSALLSGPYGYTF. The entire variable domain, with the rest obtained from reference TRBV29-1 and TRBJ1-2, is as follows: SAVISQKPSRDICQRGTSLTIQCQVDSQVTMMFWYRQQPGQSLTLIATANQGSEATYESGFVIDKFPISRPNLTFSTLTVSNMSPEDSSIYLCSALLSGPYGYTFGSGTRLTVV.

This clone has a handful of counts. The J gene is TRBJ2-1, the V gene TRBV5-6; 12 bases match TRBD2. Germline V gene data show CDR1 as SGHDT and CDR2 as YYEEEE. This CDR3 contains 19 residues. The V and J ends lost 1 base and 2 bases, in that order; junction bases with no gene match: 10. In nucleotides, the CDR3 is TGTGCCAGCAGCTTGCGACTAGCGGGGGCCGTCGGGACCTACAATGAGCAGTTCTTC. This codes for CASSLRLAGAVGTYNEQFF.

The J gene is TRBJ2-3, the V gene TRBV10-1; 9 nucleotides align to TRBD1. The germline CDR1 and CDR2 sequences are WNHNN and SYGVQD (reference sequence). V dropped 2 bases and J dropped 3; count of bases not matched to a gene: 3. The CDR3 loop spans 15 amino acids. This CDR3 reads CASSEGDRETDTQYF. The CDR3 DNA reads TGCGCCAGCAGTGAGGGGGACAGGGAAACAGATACGCAGTATTTT.

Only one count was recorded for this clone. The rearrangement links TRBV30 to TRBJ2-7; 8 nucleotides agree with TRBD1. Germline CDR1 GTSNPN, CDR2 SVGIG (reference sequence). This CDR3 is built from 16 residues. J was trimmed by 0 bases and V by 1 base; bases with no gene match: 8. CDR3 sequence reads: CAWSASGTGLSYEQYF. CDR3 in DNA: TGTGCCTGGAGTGCTTCGGGGACAGGCCTCTCCTACGAGCAGTACTTC.

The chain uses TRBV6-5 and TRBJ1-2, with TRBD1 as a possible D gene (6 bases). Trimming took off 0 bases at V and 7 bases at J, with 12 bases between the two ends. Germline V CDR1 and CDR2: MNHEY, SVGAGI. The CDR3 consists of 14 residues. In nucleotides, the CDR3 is TGTGCCAGCAGTTACTCGGGCGGGGGCTCTGGCTACACCTTC. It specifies CASSYSGGGSGYTF.

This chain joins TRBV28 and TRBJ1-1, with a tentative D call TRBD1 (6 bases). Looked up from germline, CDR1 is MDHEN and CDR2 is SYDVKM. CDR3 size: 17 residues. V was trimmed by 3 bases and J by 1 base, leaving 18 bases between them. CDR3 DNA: TGTGCCAGCAGTTTGAAGACTTCGGGGGGCTGGAACACTGAAGCTTTCTTT. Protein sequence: CASSLKTSGGWNTEAFF.

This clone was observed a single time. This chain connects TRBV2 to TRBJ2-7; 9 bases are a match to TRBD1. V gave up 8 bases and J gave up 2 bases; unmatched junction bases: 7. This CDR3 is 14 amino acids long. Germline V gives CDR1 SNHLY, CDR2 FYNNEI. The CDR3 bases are TGTGCCAGCGTTGGGGGACAGGGCCCCTACGAGCAGTACTTC. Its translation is CASVGGQGPYEQYF. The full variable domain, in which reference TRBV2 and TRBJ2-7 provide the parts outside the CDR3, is EPEVTQTPSHQVTQMGQEVILRCVPISNHLYFYWYRQILGQKVEFLVSFYNNEISEKSEIFDDQFSVERPDGSNFTLKIRSTKLEDSAMYFCASVGGQGPYEQYFGPGTRLTVT.

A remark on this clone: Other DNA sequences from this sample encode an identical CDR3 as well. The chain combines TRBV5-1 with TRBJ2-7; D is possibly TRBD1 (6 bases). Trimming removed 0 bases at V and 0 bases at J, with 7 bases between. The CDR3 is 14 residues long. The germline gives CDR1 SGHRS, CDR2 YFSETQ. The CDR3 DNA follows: TGCGCCAGCAGCTTGGCAGGGGACTCCTACGAGCAGTACTTC. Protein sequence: CASSLAGDSYEQYF.

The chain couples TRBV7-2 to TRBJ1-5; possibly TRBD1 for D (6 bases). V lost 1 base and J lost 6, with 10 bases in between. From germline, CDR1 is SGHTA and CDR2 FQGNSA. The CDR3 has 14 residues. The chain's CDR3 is CASSLERGIQPQHF. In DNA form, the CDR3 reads TGTGCCAGCAGCTTAGAGAGGGGGATTCAGCCCCAGCATTTT.